The present entry profiles one TCR beta chain with its context. TCRdb reworked the 5' RACE reads into one entry per CDR3 protein, no DNA. The listing contains roughly 200,000 distinct CDR3 sequences. These data belong to a study of monozygotic twins with inflammatory bowel disease. This CDR3 is 13 amino acids long. From germline, CDR1 is ENHRY and CDR2 SYGVKD. The TCR comes from a human donor with ulcerative colitis or Crohn's disease, or a healthy co-twin of an affected twin (not recorded which). The chain has TRBV10-3 and TRBJ2-7; TCRdb gives TRBD2 as the D gene, but with no DNA this cannot be confirmed. Sequencing was done on a sample of blood. The CDR3 is CAIMVDRENEQYF.